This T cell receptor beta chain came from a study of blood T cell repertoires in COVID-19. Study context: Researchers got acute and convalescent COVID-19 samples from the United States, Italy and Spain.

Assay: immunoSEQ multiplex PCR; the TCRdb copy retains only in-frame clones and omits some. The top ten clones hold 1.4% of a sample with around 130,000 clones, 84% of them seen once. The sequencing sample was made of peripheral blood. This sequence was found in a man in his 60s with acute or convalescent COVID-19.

CDR3 in DNA: TGTGCCAGCAGTTTAGACTACCGCTCCTACAATGAGCAGTTCTTC. As protein: CASSLDYRSYNEQFF. The V gene is TRBV28, the J gene TRBJ2-1, with a weak D call TRBD2 (5 bases). The CDR3 runs 15 residues. In germline, CDR1 is MDHEN, CDR2 SYDVKM. Trimming cost V 2 bases and J 0 bases, with 8 bases left between them.